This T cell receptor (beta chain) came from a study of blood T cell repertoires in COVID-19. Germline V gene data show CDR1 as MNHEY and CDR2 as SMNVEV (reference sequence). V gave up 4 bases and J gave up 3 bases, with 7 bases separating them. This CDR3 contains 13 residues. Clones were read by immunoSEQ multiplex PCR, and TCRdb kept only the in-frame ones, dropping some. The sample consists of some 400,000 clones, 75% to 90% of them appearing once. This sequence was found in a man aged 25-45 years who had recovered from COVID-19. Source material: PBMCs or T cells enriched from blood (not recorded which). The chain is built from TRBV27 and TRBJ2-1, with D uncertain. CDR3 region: CASSYSNYNEQFF. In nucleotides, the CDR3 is TGTGCCAGCAGTTATAGCAACTACAATGAGCAGTTCTTC.